This TCR beta chain was documented in a study of T cells in Graves' hyperthyroidism and ophthalmopathy. In the study overall: The initial diagnosis was the point when peripheral blood was collected, ahead of any treatment. Study results and limitations: The model identified upcoming ophthalmopathy a median approximately seven months ahead of onset.

The CDR3 consists of 16 residues. The V end lost 4 bases, the J end lost 0 bases, and 13 bases lay between the germline ends. The germline CDR1 and CDR2 sequences are SNHLY and FYNNEI. RNA transcripts were the template for amplifying TCR beta CDR3 regions. First-round RT-PCR with HTBI primers amplified the TCR CDR3 region. From the multiplex PCR reads, TCRdb called clonotypes with MiXCR, one entry per CDR3 protein. The sample records around 760,000 distinct CDR3 sequences, around 40% being singletons. A word on this clonotype: The antigen remains undetermined.

From more than 8 ml of fresh peripheral blood, PBMCs were isolated. Specimen: blood. This sequence joins TRBV2 and TRBJ1-5, with D possibly matching TRBD1 (5 bases). This TCR was sampled from a woman aged 40-49 years with Graves' hyperthyroidism. The CDR3 sequence is CASSGDRENSNQPQHF. DNA for the CDR3: TGTGCCAGCAGTGGGGACCGAGAAAATAGCAATCAGCCCCAGCATTTT.